This record covers a single TCR beta chain. Its antigen is as yet unknown. This entry is derived from a study of shared clonotypes between healthy human individuals. Study results and limitations: Memory subsets generally showed smaller estimated richness than naive subsets did.

Libraries were prepared by immunoSEQ multiplex PCR; TCRdb keeps only in-frame clonotypes and omits some of them. The sample holds 2.3 million or so clones, about 92% seen once. Trimming stripped 6 bases from V and 6 bases from J, with 18 bases between. There are 14 residues in the CDR3. Per germline, CDR1 SGHDT and CDR2 YYEEEE. The rearrangement joins TRBV5-6 to TRBJ1-1; maybe TRBD1 (5 bases). The sequenced sample consisted of naive CD4+ T cells from PBMCs. The subset denotes: CD45RA+ positively selected. The TCR sequence derives from a man between 18 and 29 years old in good health. Some clones in this sample may be carry-over from other donors' samples. CDR3 nucleotides: TGTGCCAGCACCCCGGGACTTCTCTACGCTGAAGCTTTCTTT. It is translated as CASTPGLLYAEAFF.